This T cell receptor beta chain was identified during a study of blood T cell repertoires in COVID-19 (dated by TCRdb to between 2020 and 2021). With respect to the entire study: The collaborator samples originated in the United States, Italy and Spain and spanned the acute and convalescent phases of COVID-19. The prospective study material was composed of cDNA or gDNA derived from T cells, B-cell-depleted T cells, or PBMCs. Deeply sampled blood TCRbeta repertoires from subjects exposed to, actively infected with, or recovered from COVID-19 were included in the dataset. The repertoires were made available in a free public database intended to serve as a resource for research on the immune response to SARS-CoV-2. The samples were drawn from the first 160 participants of the ongoing ImmuneRACE study and from 1,254 subjects provided by 6 global collaborators. A de-identified subject ID, COVID-19 status, age in years and sex were almost always included in the sample metadata. HLA class I and class II types, where available, came from metadata supplied by the sample provider rather than from assay-based typing.

TCRbeta CDR3 regions were amplified from genomic DNA by means of the immunoSEQ Assay, a bias-controlled multiplex PCR. As for the original processing: The number of nucleated cells in each sample was estimated from the amplification of reference gene primers within the assay. To quantify the absolute abundance of each unique TCRbeta CDR3 rearrangement, sequence reads were collapsed and filtered. For each sample, productive Simpson clonality was calculated as the square root of Simpson's diversity index over productive rearrangements. The clones in this table, taken by TCRdb from immuneACCESS, are in-frame only. Not every clone is retained; where verified, under half of the shortfall comes from an unresolved V gene, and the cause of the rest is unknown. D and trimming come from the DNA, and the V and J calls and clone size come from that table. This sample lists fewer than 110,000 clones; more than 70% were detected once. More than 4% of the sample belongs to the ten largest clones.

Study-wide conclusions, independent of this receptor: How much clinical and demographic metadata was included differed by source and by participant, and the metadata was provided uncurated.

The collaborating institutions used their own protocols to collect whole blood in K2EDTA tubes. For TCRbeta analysis, collaborators shipped samples in one of three forms: frozen whole blood, isolated PBMCs, or DNA extracted from either of those sample types. With respect to this clone: Its antigen is currently not known. Base qualities are not provided; no much larger clone lies one nucleotide away.

From the germline V gene, CDR1 is SGHTA and CDR2 is FQGNSA. The CDR3, from cysteine to phenylalanine, totals 14 residues. Only the CDR3 DNA stays, 42 bases, in frame from base 1. Relative to germline, V is 3 bases shorter and J is 2 bases shorter, with 8 bases between their ends. The V gene is TRBV7-2 and the J gene is TRBJ1-5; the D gene is perhaps TRBD1, from 5 matching bases. Material: peripheral blood. The TCR originated in an older man with acute or convalescent COVID-19. CDR3 loop: CASSLGGGNQPQHF. The nucleotide sequence is TGTGCCAGCAGCTTGGGGGGGGGCAATCAGCCCCAGCATTTT.